Below are 27 T cell receptor beta chains sequenced from a single sample in a study of regulatory T cells in long-lasting Graves disease. Arm-PCR of CDR3 regions and iRepertoire HTBI primers were the basis on which TCR beta libraries were built. TCRdb itself ran the multiplex PCR reads through MiXCR, one entry per CDR3 protein. The table lists approximately 400,000 distinct CDR3 sequences, roughly a quarter of them singletons, with roughly 26% in the top ten. The time point: persistent/refractory GD, antithyroid drugs over 5 years with positive TRAb. The TCR library was prepared using RNA isolated from PBMCs. Sequences were derived from peripheral blood mononuclear cells (PBMCs), sampled when the disease was refractory, from a patient treated with antithyroid drugs. Source of these receptors: a female donor with Graves disease.

The table lists this clonotype with many counts. The gene calls are TRBV7-8 and TRBJ1-4, with a tentative D call TRBD1 (5 bases). CDR1 and CDR2 from the germline V gene are SGHVS and FQNEAQ. The CDR3 sequence is 16 residues long. V was pared by 1 base and J by 8 bases, with 17 bases between. The CDR3 DNA reads as TGTGCCAGCAGCTTAGACTCCGGGACGGATAGCGAAAAACTGTTTTTT. Protein product: CASSLDSGTDSEKLFF.

This clonotype has a count of ten or more. The V call is TRBV10-3, the J call TRBJ2-7; TRBD2 agrees at 7 bases. CDR1 is ENHRY and CDR2 is SYGVKD in the germline V gene. Trimming removed 6 bases from V and 6 bases from J; junction bases left unmatched: 8. There are 13 residues in the CDR3. This CDR3 is CAIRSAGYPEQYF. The CDR3 DNA follows: TGTGCCATCAGATCAGCGGGATACCCCGAGCAGTACTTC.

The CDR3 loop reads CASSPGTAGPMAFF. For the CDR3, the DNA is TGTGCCAGCTCACCCGGGACCGCTGGCCCCATGGCTTTCTTT. The V gene is TRBV18, the J gene TRBJ1-1; possibly TRBD1 for D (5 bases). CDR1 and CDR2 (germline): KGHSH, LQKENI. The V and J ends lost 3 bases and 11 bases respectively, with 19 bases between them. The CDR3 is made up of 14 amino acids.

V is TRBV7-9 and J is TRBJ1-2; D is perhaps TRBD1 (5 bases). The CDR3 consists of 16 residues. The germline gives CDR1 SEHNR, CDR2 FQNEAQ (reference sequence). Trimming took off 5 bases at V and 0 bases at J, with 16 bases between the two ends. The CDR3 reads CASSLPGPQSNYGYTF. DNA for the CDR3: TGTGCCAGCAGCCTCCCGGGACCGCAATCTAACTATGGCTACACCTTC.

Details on this clonotype: A read error is possible here, since a much larger clone lies one base away. This sequence joins TRBV9 and TRBJ1-1, with D tentatively TRBD1 (6 bases). This CDR3 contains 16 residues. Germline CDR1 SGDLS, CDR2 YYNGEE. V was cut by 0 bases and J by 3 bases, with 15 bases left in between. The CDR3 nucleotides are TGTGCCAGCAGCGTAGACGGGGCAGGGGTGGACACTGAAGCTTTCTTT. Amino acids: CASSVDGAGVDTEAFF.

The chain employs TRBV7-9 and TRBJ2-5, with 14 bases fitting TRBD2. The CDR3 has 15 residues. V was pared by 4 bases and J by 4 bases, with 2 bases of the junction left unmatched. CDR1 and CDR2 (germline): SEHNR, FQNEAQ (reference sequence). CDR3 amino acids: CASSWGLAGAETQYF. DNA of the CDR3: TGTGCCAGCAGCTGGGGACTAGCGGGAGCAGAGACCCAGTACTTC.

The sample holds many counts of this clonotype. This rearrangement joins TRBV28 to TRBJ1-4, with 7 bases matching TRBD1. Germline assignment: CDR1 MDHEN and CDR2 SYDVKM. Unmatched junction bases numbered 2, after V lost 2 bases and J lost 5 bases. This CDR3 is built from 14 residues. The CDR3 region is CASSLVQGNEKLFF. CDR3 DNA sequence: TGTGCCAGCAGTTTAGTACAGGGGAATGAAAAACTGTTTTTT.

This chain connects TRBV7-9 to TRBJ2-7, with TRBD1 identical over 9 bases. With V trimmed by 6 bases and J by 7 bases, 10 bases remained unmatched. This CDR3 has 14 amino acids. Germline V gene data show CDR1 as SEHNR and CDR2 as FQNEAQ (reference sequence). The CDR3 nucleotides read TGTGCCAGCAGGACTGGGACAGGGAGTAGGGAGCAGTACTTC. Protein: CASRTGTGSREQYF.

This clonotype has just a few counts. The chain combines TRBV20-1 with TRBJ2-5; 9 bases line up with TRBD2. CDR1 is DFQATT, CDR2 SNEGSKA, per germline (reference sequence). J was trimmed by 4 bases and V by 3 bases; bases with no gene match: 6. CDR3 size: 14 residues. CDR3 nucleotide sequence: TGCAGTGCTAGTATTTCTAGCGGGATAGAGACCCAGTACTTC. Its translation is CSASISSGIETQYF.

The chain uses TRBV12-3 or TRBV12-4 and TRBJ2-7, with 7 bases aligning to TRBD2. There are 12 residues in the CDR3. V trimming: 5 bases; J trimming: 12 bases; junction bases outside the gene matches: 10. The CDR3 sequence is CASSRGGRARYF. As DNA, the CDR3 is TGTGCCAGCAGTCGAGGAGGGAGGGCTAGGTACTTC.

This clonotype was seen many times. The CDR3 DNA reads as TGTGCCAGCTCGGCTAGGGGGTGGTACACCGGGGAGCTGTTTTTT. Amino acids: CASSARGWYTGELFF. The chain combines TRBV28 with TRBJ2-2; D is possibly TRBD1 (6 bases). This CDR3 comprises 15 residues. V dropped 8 bases and J dropped 3 bases, with 16 bases sitting between them. Germline CDR1 reads MDHEN; CDR2 reads SYDVKM.

The sample holds one count of this clonotype. V is TRBV5-1 and J is TRBJ1-4, with D uncertain. Germline V gene lookup returns CDR1 SGHRS and CDR2 YFSETQ. Trimming pared 4 bases from V and 5 bases from J, leaving 9 bases between. CDR3 size: 13 residues. CDR3: CASSTGDNEKLFF. CDR3 nucleotides: TGCGCCAGCAGCACTGGAGACAATGAAAAACTGTTTTTT.

This clonotype was seen at least ten times. The chain has TRBV28 and TRBJ2-5, with D possibly being TRBD2 (5 bases). The CDR3 contains 15 residues. Germline loops: CDR1 MDHEN, CDR2 SYDVKM. The V end lost 7 bases, the J end lost 5 bases, and 20 bases lay between the germline ends. The CDR3 reads CASKSGKSAWETQYF. The CDR3 DNA follows: TGTGCCAGCAAGTCGGGGAAAAGCGCGTGGGAGACCCAGTACTTC.

This clonotype was observed a handful of times. This CDR3 fails to terminate in the conserved phenylalanine or tryptophan, so it likely reflects a read error. It is unclear where the CDR3 begins or ends on the DNA, so no DNA is shown, and the CDR3 is as TCRdb lists it. The chain joins TRBV19 to TRBJ1-2; the tabulated D call, TRBD1, remains unverified against the DNA. The CDR3 spans 15 residues, counting both ends. The germline V gene encodes CDR1 LNHDA and CDR2 SQIVND (reference sequence). The CDR3 loop reads CASSTTGTGGRLRFN.

This clonotype has ten or more counts. The chain couples TRBV6-1 to TRBJ1-1; D is possibly TRBD1 (6 bases). CDR1 is MNHNS, CDR2 SASEGT, per germline. The CDR3 is 15 amino acids. Trimming took off 6 bases at V and 6 bases at J, with 20 bases between the two ends. The CDR3 here is CASSPQLGGGAEAFF. The CDR3 DNA sequence: TGTGCCAGCAGCCCTCAACTAGGGGGAGGCGCTGAAGCTTTCTTT.

This clonotype has a single count. The chain links TRBV20-1 to TRBJ1-1, with D perhaps TRBD1 (6 bases). Trimming left V 5 bases short and J 3 bases short, with 19 bases between. Germline CDR1 and CDR2: DFQATT and SNEGSKA (reference sequence). CDR3 length: 15 residues. The DNA of the CDR3 is TGCAGTGCTTCCAGATCAGGACAGTGGGACACTGAAGCTTTCTTT. It specifies CSASRSGQWDTEAFF.

This clonotype has more than one count but fewer than ten. The rearrangement uses TRBV7-3 and TRBJ1-1, with 7 bases that match TRBD1. Looked up from germline, CDR1 is SGHTA and CDR2 is FQGTGA. This CDR3 is built from 13 residues. The junction had 2 bases not matched to a gene; V was cut back by 4 bases and J by 3 bases. The CDR3 region is CASSSDRHTEAFF. For the CDR3, the DNA is TGTGCCAGCAGCTCGGACAGGCACACTGAAGCTTTCTTT. Full variable domain (remainder filled in from reference TRBV7-3 and TRBJ1-1): GAGVSQTPSNKVTEKGKYVELRCDPISGHTALYWYRQSLGQGPEFLIYFQGTGAADDSGLPNDRFFAVRPEGSVSTLKIQRTERGDSAVYLCASSSDRHTEAFFGQGTRLTVV.

This clonotype has a handful of counts. The J gene is TRBJ2-7, the V gene TRBV29-1; D remains unclear. V dropped 4 bases and J dropped 2 bases, with 12 bases sitting between them. The CDR3 totals 13 residues. Germline lookup yields CDR1 SQVTM and CDR2 ANQGSEA. CDR3 in DNA: TGCAGCGTTGGGGAAATCAACACCTACGAGCAGTACTTC. It codes for CSVGEINTYEQYF.

This clonotype was recorded at least ten times. The chain is built from TRBV6-1 and TRBJ2-7; D unresolved. Germline loops: CDR1 MNHNS, CDR2 SASEGT. The CDR3 totals 16 residues. The V and J ends lost 4 bases and 5 bases respectively, with 21 bases between them. CDR3 in amino acids: CASSGGEGSLFDEQYF. CDR3 nucleotides: TGTGCCAGCAGTGGGGGTGAAGGGTCCCTTTTTGACGAGCAGTACTTC.

This chain uses TRBV3-1 with TRBJ2-7; maybe TRBD1 (5 bases). V gave up 1 base and J gave up 0 bases, with 13 bases separating them. Germline V gene lookup returns CDR1 LGHDT and CDR2 YNNKEL (reference sequence). The CDR3 is made up of 16 amino acids. CDR3 loop: CASSQVQGWSSYEQYF. For the CDR3, the DNA is TGTGCCAGCAGCCAAGTCCAGGGCTGGAGCTCCTACGAGCAGTACTTC.

This clonotype appeared many times. The J gene is TRBJ2-5, the V gene TRBV6-1; the D gene is possibly TRBD1 (6 bases). CDR3 length: 15 residues. Between the trimmed V and J ends, which lost 4 bases and 9 bases, there was a span of 21 bases. Germline V gives CDR1 MNHNS, CDR2 SASEGT. Here the CDR3 reads CASSAVETGALSQYF. In DNA, the CDR3 is TGTGCCAGCAGTGCCGTAGAGACAGGCGCCTTATCCCAGTACTTC.

This clonotype was seen only a few times. The gene calls are TRBV2 and TRBJ2-7, with TRBD1 matching 9 bases. This CDR3 has 13 residues. Trimming took 10 bases from V and 0 from J; bases not matched to a gene: 4. Germline lookup yields CDR1 SNHLY and CDR2 FYNNEI. The CDR3, as DNA: TGTGCCAAGAAACAGGGGGCCTCCTACGAGCAGTACTTC. Its protein is CAKKQGASYEQYF.

CDR3 sequence reads: CASKAWQGDPSYNEQFF. The CDR3 DNA reads as TGTGCCAGCAAGGCCTGGCAGGGCGATCCCTCCTACAATGAGCAGTTCTTC. J is TRBJ2-1 and V is TRBV28, with a tentative D call TRBD1 (5 bases). The CDR3 loop spans 17 amino acids. Trimming removed 7 bases at V and 0 bases at J, with 19 bases between. Germline V lookup: CDR1 MDHEN, CDR2 SYDVKM. Looking up the rest from reference TRBV28 and TRBJ2-1 gives the full variable domain: DVKVTQSSRYLVKRTGEKVFLECVQDMDHENMFWYRQDPGLGLRLIYFSYDVKMKEKGDIPEGYSVSREKKERFSLILESASTNQTSMYLCASKAWQGDPSYNEQFFGPGTRLTVL.

The V gene is TRBV10-3, the J gene TRBJ1-2; 8 positions agree with TRBD1. In germline, CDR1 is ENHRY, CDR2 SYGVKD. With 6 bases clipped from V and 2 bases from J, the junction kept 8 bases outside the gene matches. The CDR3 loop spans 15 amino acids. CDR3 sequence: CAIRNQGAGNYGYTF. CDR3 DNA sequence: TGTGCCATCAGAAACCAGGGGGCAGGGAACTATGGCTACACCTTC.

This clonotype appeared many times. This chain connects TRBV20-1 to TRBJ2-7; a possible D gene is TRBD2 (5 bases). Per germline, CDR1 DFQATT and CDR2 SNEGSKA (reference sequence). Trimming cost V 0 bases and J 2 bases, with 8 bases left between them. This CDR3 contains 13 residues. CDR3 in DNA: TGCAGTGCTAGAGATACGGGAACCTACGAGCAGTACTTC. The encoded protein is CSARDTGTYEQYF.

This clonotype was seen only a few times. This rearrangement joins TRBV6-1 to TRBJ2-1, with D perhaps given as TRBD1 or TRBD2 (5 bases each). The CDR3 is made up of 14 amino acids. Germline loops: CDR1 MNHNS, CDR2 SASEGT. Trimming left V 2 bases short and J 5 bases short, with 10 bases between. The CDR3 DNA sequence: TGTGCCAGCAGTGAATGGGGACCCCACAATGAGCAGTTCTTC. Its protein product is CASSEWGPHNEQFF.

This clonotype was seen only a few times. The rearrangement joins TRBV12-3 or TRBV12-4 to TRBJ1-2, with D perhaps matching TRBD1 (5 bases). The CDR3 spans 13 residues. The V end was cut by 6 bases, the J end by 6 bases, with 14 bases between. The CDR3 here is CASRSGARNGYTF. The CDR3 DNA is TGTGCCAGCAGGAGCGGGGCGAGAAATGGCTACACCTTC.